Reported below is one T cell receptor beta chain. This clonotype showed up just a few times. Its antigen is unknown. Base qualities are not provided; no much larger clone lies one nucleotide away. From a lookup of the germline V gene (reference sequence), CDR1 and CDR2 are MNHEY and SMNVEV. Trimming takes 5 bases from V and 4 bases from J, and the germline ends sit 6 bases apart. The CDR3 covers 12 residues, taking in both the cysteine and the phenylalanine. Only the CDR3 region is kept as DNA, spanning 36 bases read in frame from base 1. Receptor amplification or capture employed RACE. Sequencing took place on a NextSeq 500. During library preparation, unique molecular identifiers were attached to individual cDNA molecules so that TCRs could be counted quantitatively and reproducibly. Both TCR alpha and TCR beta chains were sequenced from each blood RNA sample. The published analysis was carried out like this. Samples had a median of approximately 96,000 TCRs, with a range from about 23,224 to 750,000. V, J and CDR3 annotation of the TCR reads was carried out using the Decombinator software suite. To make PS versus PT1 abundance plots, every sample was subsampled to the same number of TCRs (28,000). Expanded TCRs were defined as absent before sensitization and observed at least eight times at the 2-week time point. TCRdb trimmed the raw reads at Q25, called clones with MiXCR and kept productive beta chains. Identical CDR3 protein sequences are pooled into one entry, listed with their most common genes and DNA. The V and J calls and clone size are TCRdb's, not the authors'. The sample table holds around 120,000 distinct CDR3 sequences, of which roughly 15% were seen once. The ten top clones hold 0.8% to 1% of the sample.

These data come from a study of human T cells and chemical hapten exposure listed by TCRdb under 2021. Broadly, across the study: For sensitization, 2% DPC in acetone was applied to a 2 cm by 2 cm area of upper inner arm skin. Throughout the study period of about 22 weeks, patients also received therapeutic DPC doses to the scalp every week. Patch testing was done on the upper back using Finn chambers containing 0.01% DPC, and results were scored after 6 days according to International Contact Dermatitis Research Group standards. Most of the patients in the cohort were female, and the cohort covered alopecia areata with under or over 50% scalp involvement, alopecia totalis and alopecia universalis. Libraries were pooled for sequencing, and per-sample TCR yields varied mainly because of small differences in library volumes within the pool. Peripheral blood TCR repertoire changes were tracked in vivo in alopecia patients during primary and secondary sensitization to the hapten diphenylcyclopropenone (DPC). Patient blood was sampled pre-sensitization (week 0) and at 2, 6 and about 24 weeks after DPC sensitization. Blood for TCR sequencing was provided by twenty-nine alopecia patients at one to four time points (pre-sensitization, 2, 6 and 24 weeks). Findings and caveats that apply to the study as a whole: Expanded TCRs formed significantly more large CDR3 similarity clusters than pre-sensitization or healthy control sets, consistent with antigen-driven responses. DPC sensitization did not change how many TCRs were above 1 in 1000 frequency, and no evidence was found of alterations in global repertoire structure. The number of PT1 expanded TCRs positively correlated with patch test score, significant at thresholds 8, 16 and 32 but not 4. Repeated subsampling changed both the strength of the expansion versus patch-test correlation and the threshold at which that correlation became significant. Alopecia, a presumed autoimmune disease, was present in all patients, so the immune response of the patients might differ from that of healthy individuals.

Explained via the paper, the time point label denotes: patch test 1, 2 weeks after DPC sensitization. The label giving this sample's treatment or condition can be read as: therapeutic diphenylcyclopropenone sensitization with weekly scalp DPC. At every patch-test visit, the blood draw took place before the patch test was put on. Eligible patients were aged 18 to 70, diagnosed with alopecia, deemed suitable for DPC therapy, and excluded if pregnant. Total RNA was extracted from unfractionated whole blood that had been collected in Tempus Blood RNA tubes. The sequence was collected from a man aged 18 to 29 with alopecia areata. Some clones in this sample may be carry-over from other donors' samples. Here the chain combines TRBV27 and TRBJ1-5; no D gene can be assigned with confidence. The sample in question was whole blood, obtained in connection with sensitization to the hapten diphenylcyclopropenone (DPC). CDR3 region: CASSPRNQPQHF. The DNA is TGTGCCAGCAGTCCAAGAAATCAGCCCCAGCATTTT.